The rows below give T cell receptor beta chains drawn from one sample of a study of cytomegalovirus exposure and HLA in healthy donors. Assay: immunoSEQ multiplex PCR; the TCRdb copy retains only in-frame clones and omits some. The data show fewer than 95,000 clones, approximately 63% seen once. The sequencing sample was made of PBMCs. Every receptor here comes from a woman aged 30 to 39 in good health and CMV-seronegative. Each CDR3 is given with its conserved first and last residue. The D gene is left open where the match is weak. Clone size is stated in some rows and not others, as once, few, many or a class when expanded.

abundance	v_gene	d_gene	j_gene	len	CDR3aa	CDR3nt
-	TRBV7-9	-	TRBJ2-5	13	CASSLDRGGEQYF	TGTGCCAGCAGCTTAGACAGGGGCGGGGAGCAGTACTTC
few	TRBV6-1	TRBD1	TRBJ1-5	14	CASGSYRGGQPQHF	TGTGCCAGCGGCTCCTACAGGGGCGGTCAGCCCCAGCATTTT
-	TRBV27	TRBD1	TRBJ2-3	15	CASSLFQGGTDTQYF	TGTGCCAGCAGTTTATTCCAGGGGGGCACAGATACGCAGTATTTT
-	TRBV5-1	-	TRBJ2-7	15	CASSLGHLSSYEQYF	TGCGCCAGCAGCCTGGGACATTTAAGCTCCTACGAGCAGTACTTC
-	TRBV5-1	TRBD1	TRBJ1-3	17	CASSFRTGTHSGNTIYF	TGCGCCAGCAGCTTCCGGACAGGGACCCACTCTGGAAACACCATATATTTT
-	TRBV15	-	TRBJ2-7	13	CATSRRIANEQYF	TGTGCCACCAGCAGACGTATAGCGAACGAGCAGTACTTC
-	TRBV18	TRBD1	TRBJ2-7	17	CASSPPGQRTPSYEQYF	TGTGCCAGCTCACCACCGGGACAGCGGACTCCCTCCTACGAGCAGTACTTC
-	TRBV6-4	-	TRBJ1-1	14	CASSAEGANTEAFF	TGTGCCAGCAGTGCTGAAGGGGCGAACACTGAAGCTTTCTTT
-	TRBV2	TRBD2	TRBJ2-4	16	CASSPGGGTRKNIQYF	TGTGCCAGCAGTCCCGGGGGGGGCACGCGCAAAAACATTCAGTACTTC
few	TRBV7-9	-	TRBJ2-4	16	CASSLKQTTAKNIQYF	TGTGCCAGCAGCTTAAAACAGACCACGGCCAAAAACATTCAGTACTTC
-	TRBV5-4	-	TRBJ2-7	16	CASSLYNRRGPGEQYF	TGTGCCAGCAGCTTGTACAATAGGCGGGGGCCAGGCGAGCAGTACTTC
-	TRBV27	TRBD1	TRBJ1-2	14	CASKVGTGQGGYTF	TGTGCCAGCAAAGTAGGGACAGGGCAGGGGGGCTACACCTTC
once	TRBV2	-	TRBJ1-5	16	CASSGPEGGLNQPQHF	TGTGCCAGCAGTGGTCCTGAGGGGGGGCTGAATCAGCCCCAGCATTTT
few	TRBV14	TRBD2	TRBJ2-3	17	CASSQERSSGSTDTQYF	TGTGCCAGCAGCCAAGAAAGATCTAGCGGTAGCACAGATACGCAGTATTTT
few	TRBV5-6	TRBD1	TRBJ2-7	17	CASSLEGWTGGFYEQYF	TGTGCCAGCAGCTTGGAGGGGTGGACAGGGGGCTTTTACGAGCAGTACTTC
few	TRBV4-2	TRBD2	TRBJ2-1	17	CASSTQLGGSSYNEQFF	TGTGCCAGCAGCACCCAATTGGGCGGGAGCTCCTACAATGAGCAGTTCTTC
-	TRBV5-4	-	TRBJ2-7	17	CASSVGGARAPHYEQYF	TGTGCCAGCAGCGTGGGTGGAGCGAGGGCCCCACACTACGAGCAGTACTTC
-	TRBV19	-	TRBJ1-2	14	CASSIGGGLKGYTF	TGTGCCAGTAGTATTGGGGGGGGACTTAAGGGCTACACCTTC
-	TRBV27	-	TRBJ2-2	13	CASIGGNTGELFF	TGTGCCAGCATAGGAGGGAACACCGGGGAGCTGTTTTTT
-	TRBV28	TRBD1	TRBJ1-3	15	CASTSWDSSGNTIYF	TGTGCCAGCACTTCCTGGGACAGCTCTGGAAACACCATATATTTT
-	TRBV9	-	TRBJ1-4	14	CASSVDPTREKLFF	TGTGCCAGCAGCGTAGACCCCACCAGGGAAAAACTGTTTTTT
once	TRBV27	TRBD1	TRBJ2-7	16	CASSLSPGTGAYEQYF	TGTGCCAGCAGTCTCTCCCCCGGGACAGGGGCCTACGAGCAGTACTTC
few	TRBV2	-	TRBJ1-5	15	CASRSGGAANQPQHF	TGTGCCAGCAGGAGTGGAGGGGCGGCCAATCAGCCCCAGCATTTT
-	TRBV5-5	-	TRBJ2-7	14	CASSPPGGLYEQYF	TGTGCCAGCAGCCCCCCGGGCGGGCTATACGAGCAGTACTTC
-	TRBV25-1	-	TRBJ1-1	15	CASSESGGLDTEAFF	TGTGCCAGCAGTGAATCCGGGGGGCTGGACACTGAAGCTTTCTTT
-	TRBV15	-	TRBJ1-4	16	CATSRKGRGTNEKLFF	TGTGCCACCAGCAGAAAGGGGAGGGGAACTAATGAAAAACTGTTTTTT
-	TRBV6-5	-	TRBJ2-7	12	CASSYPGGEQYF	TGTGCCAGCAGTTACCCCGGCGGCGAGCAGTACTTC
-	TRBV9	-	TRBJ2-2	15	CASMRAAGETGELFF	TGTGCCAGCATGAGAGCGGCAGGGGAAACCGGGGAGCTGTTTTTT
-	TRBV2	TRBD1	TRBJ1-1	13	CASSRGQGARAFF	TGTGCCAGCAGCCGGGGACAGGGGGCGAGGGCTTTCTTT
once	TRBV5-6	-	TRBJ2-5	14	CASSLVRGAETQYF	TGTGCCAGCAGCTTGGTCAGGGGCGCGGAGACCCAGTACTTC
-	TRBV4-3	TRBD2	TRBJ2-1	13	CASSQEAGGEQFF	TGCGCCAGCAGCCAGGAAGCGGGGGGTGAGCAGTTCTTC
-	TRBV7-2	-	TRBJ1-1	14	CASSSLPGYTEAFF	TGTGCCAGCAGCTCCCTGCCGGGATACACTGAAGCTTTCTTT
-	TRBV28	TRBD1	TRBJ2-7	14	CASSRRDRTYEQYF	TGTGCCAGCAGTCGCCGGGACAGGACCTACGAGCAGTACTTC
-	TRBV5-6	-	TRBJ2-7	12	CASSLAAYEQYF	TGTGCCAGCAGCTTAGCGGCATACGAGCAGTACTTC
-	TRBV5-1	-	TRBJ2-7	15	CASSLGSGTNYEQYF	TGCGCCAGCAGCTTGGGATCCGGGACAAACTACGAGCAGTACTTC
-	TRBV11-3	-	TRBJ2-2	14	CASSFDSPPGELFF	TGTGCCAGCAGCTTCGACTCGCCCCCGGGGGAGCTGTTTTTT
-	TRBV10-1	TRBD2	TRBJ2-1	15	CASSDGTSGSDEQFF	TGCGCCAGCAGTGACGGGACTAGCGGGAGTGATGAGCAGTTCTTC
-	TRBV4-1	-	TRBJ1-4	16	CASSQEEGRLNEKLFF	TGCGCCAGCAGCCAAGAAGAAGGCAGGTTAAATGAAAAACTGTTTTTT
few	TRBV9	TRBD2	TRBJ2-2	14	CASSAWEGPGELFF	TGTGCCAGCAGCGCATGGGAGGGGCCCGGGGAGCTGTTTTTT
few	TRBV7-6	-	TRBJ1-2	17	CASSTAFYRTDYYGYTF	TGTGCCAGCAGCACGGCCTTCTATCGGACAGATTATTATGGCTACACCTTC
once	TRBV28	-	TRBJ1-1	12	CASSLAQTEAFF	TGTGCCAGCAGTTTAGCTCAGACTGAAGCTTTCTTT
few	TRBV21-1	-	TRBJ2-5	17	CASSKGRTGPLQETQYF	TGTGCCAGCAGCAAAGGCAGGACAGGACCCTTACAAGAGACCCAGTACTTC
-	TRBV29-1	-	TRBJ2-5	14	CSVAGTSKWETQYF	TGCAGCGTAGCCGGGACTTCTAAATGGGAGACCCAGTACTTC
-	TRBV12-5	-	TRBJ2-1	13	CASGLGSGDEQFF	TGTGCTAGTGGTTTGGGGAGCGGTGATGAGCAGTTCTTC
-	TRBV9	-	TRBJ1-1	14	CASSPTGQNTEAFF	TGTGCCAGCAGCCCAACAGGACAGAACACTGAAGCTTTCTTT
few	TRBV29-1	-	TRBJ2-7	12	CSVVGEADEQYF	TGCAGCGTTGTTGGAGAGGCCGACGAGCAGTACTTC
-	TRBV6-4	TRBD1	TRBJ1-6	15	CASRADRGPNSPLHF	TGTGCCAGCAGGGCGGACAGGGGGCCTAATTCACCCCTCCACTTT
-	TRBV18	-	TRBJ1-2	14	CASSPQQGLYGYTF	TGTGCCAGCTCACCACAACAGGGCCTCTATGGCTACACCTTC
-	TRBV6-1	TRBD1	TRBJ2-2	14	CASKGGQITGELFF	TGTGCCAGCAAAGGGGGACAGATCACCGGGGAGCTGTTTTTT
-	TRBV5-8	TRBD1	TRBJ1-5	14	CASSPGTGVQPQHF	TGTGCCAGCAGCCCCGGGACAGGGGTTCAGCCCCAGCATTTT
-	TRBV5-1	TRBD2	TRBJ2-2	14	CASSPGRTTGELFF	TGCGCCAGCAGCCCCGGGAGGACCACCGGGGAGCTGTTTTTT
-	TRBV4-1	TRBD2	TRBJ2-5	18	CASSQDSETSYFKETQYF	TGCGCCAGCAGCCAAGATTCGGAGACTAGCTATTTTAAAGAGACCCAGTACTTC
-	TRBV9	-	TRBJ2-1	16	CASSVALGLSDNEQFF	TGTGCCAGCAGCGTAGCTCTAGGACTATCGGACAATGAGCAGTTCTTC
-	TRBV30	TRBD1	TRBJ1-2	15	CAWRPRGVVNYGYTF	TGTGCCTGGAGGCCCAGGGGGGTTGTTAACTATGGCTACACCTTC
-	TRBV28	TRBD2	TRBJ2-7	14	CASNVAGGAYEQYF	TGTGCCAGCAACGTAGCGGGAGGGGCCTACGAGCAGTACTTC
once	TRBV6-1	TRBD1	TRBJ2-1	15	CASSERGQGADEQFF	TGTGCCAGCAGTGAAAGGGGACAGGGGGCGGATGAGCAGTTCTTC
-	TRBV11-2	-	TRBJ2-7	14	CASSFTQGSYEQYF	TGTGCCAGCAGCTTTACCCAGGGGTCCTACGAGCAGTACTTC